The rows below give T cell receptor beta chains drawn from one sample of a study of cytomegalovirus exposure and HLA in healthy donors. Profiled with immunoSEQ multiplex PCR; TCRdb holds only in-frame clones, not every one. The table has 200,000 or so clones, approximately 83% seen once. The sequencing sample was made of PBMCs. The receptors were gathered from a boy between 2 and 10 years old in good health and CMV-seronegative. Both conserved end residues are part of each CDR3. D genes are given only for firm matches.

-,TRBV30,TRBJ1-1,CAWMPSRGTEAFF
TRBD2,TRBV7-6,TRBJ2-5,CASSRGLAQETQYF
TRBD1,TRBV5-1,TRBJ1-1,CASSSGFRDRGPRMNTEAFF
TRBD1,TRBV11-2,TRBJ2-5,CASSLVTGGEGETQYF
-,TRBV7-8,TRBJ2-7,CASSFENYEQYF
TRBD2,TRBV6-5,TRBJ2-3,CASRSGGRTDTQYF
-,TRBV13,TRBJ2-5,CASSLGSQETQYF
-,TRBV7-9,TRBJ2-7,CASSLEGSGEQYF
TRBD2,TRBV9,TRBJ2-1,CASSATSGGAYEQFF
-,TRBV5-1,TRBJ1-1,CASSIGDTEAFF
-,TRBV4-1,TRBJ1-2,CASSHTGTRPYGYTF
-,TRBV11-2,TRBJ1-1,CASSLGLPVEAFF
-,TRBV13,TRBJ2-7,CASSSLTYEQYF
TRBD1,TRBV13,TRBJ2-5,CASSSPDRGTQYF
-,TRBV29-1,TRBJ2-2,CSVEDFLNTGELFF
TRBD1,TRBV7-2,TRBJ2-3,CASSSRQGTDTQYF
-,TRBV10-2,TRBJ1-2,CASSEAEGLEYGYTF
TRBD2,TRBV7-9,TRBJ2-7,CASSFPVLAGWGEQYF
-,TRBV28,TRBJ1-5,CASSSPGVYQPQHF
TRBD2,TRBV30,TRBJ2-3,CAWRPGLASADTQYF
TRBD2,TRBV4-2,TRBJ2-5,CASSRAWGGDETQYF
-,TRBV7-8,TRBJ1-6,CASNGGGSRGSPLHF
TRBD2,TRBV12-5,TRBJ2-5,CASGLLYPGLVEETQYF
TRBD1,TRBV6-1,TRBJ2-3,CASSYRGLGDTQYF
TRBD1,TRBV30,TRBJ2-1,CAWEKGTGVTYNEQFF
-,TRBV7-2,TRBJ2-1,CASSLLAGSNEQFF
-,TRBV7-8,TRBJ2-5,CASSLAFSASQETQYF
TRBD2,TRBV4-1,TRBJ2-7,CASSQDGGDYYEQYF